The 12 T cell receptor beta chains below come from one sample, sequenced in a study of neoadjuvant anti-PD-1 for oral cavity cancer. Measured with immunoSEQ multiplex PCR; TCRdb has only the in-frame clones, and not every one. The sample holds about 15,000 clones, approximately 35% seen once. Regarding time point: after neoadjuvant nivolumab, at surgical resection. This specimen was tumor tissue, taken after nivolumab (anti-PD-1) treatment. These receptors were obtained from a person between 40 and 85 years old with oral cavity squamous cell carcinoma.

In its sample, this clone ranks as medium-sized. This chain connects TRBV9 to TRBJ1-2, with D tentatively TRBD1 (5 bases). Trimming took off 6 bases at V and 3 bases at J, with 15 bases between the two ends. Germline V lookup: CDR1 SGDLS, CDR2 YYNGEE. This CDR3 is built from 14 residues. DNA of the CDR3: TGTGCCAGCACCCCGGGAGCACAGGACTATGGCTACACCTTC. Residues: CASTPGAQDYGYTF.

V and J are TRBV29-1 and TRBJ2-3; 11 bases map to TRBD2. CDR1 SQVTM and CDR2 ANQGSEA come from the germline V gene. Trimming removed 5 bases from V and 0 bases from J; junction bases left unmatched: 4. This CDR3 contains 15 residues. CDR3 nucleotides: TGCAGCGTTACCCTAGCGGGGGGTAGCACAGATACGCAGTATTTT. It codes for CSVTLAGGSTDTQYF.

This clone came up a few times. The chain couples TRBV4-3 to TRBJ1-5, with TRBD1 as a possible D gene (5 bases). Germline V gene lookup returns CDR1 LGHNA and CDR2 YSLEER. V was trimmed by 0 bases and J by 4 bases, leaving 16 bases between them. The CDR3 runs 17 residues. The CDR3 region has the DNA TGCGCCAGCAGCCAAGATCTGGCAGGGCGAGCGAATCAGCCCCAGCATTTT. The encoded protein is CASSQDLAGRANQPQHF.

This sequence joins TRBV11-2 and TRBJ1-2; maybe TRBD1 (5 bases). The germline CDR1 and CDR2 sequences are SGHAT and FQNNGV. The germline V and J ends were trimmed by 5 bases and 3 bases, with 7 bases remaining between them. This CDR3 has 12 residues. The CDR3, as DNA: TGTGCCAGCAGCCAAGGGGACTATGGCTACACCTTC. Its translation: CASSQGDYGYTF.

The chain joins TRBV19 to TRBJ1-5; 7 nucleotides match TRBD1. Germline trimming cut 3 bases from V and 4 bases from J; bases unmatched to any gene: 9. CDR1 LNHDA and CDR2 SQIVND come from the germline V gene (reference sequence). The CDR3 contains 16 residues. The CDR3, as DNA: TGTGCCAGTAGTATGGGAAGGGGGCATTGGAATCAGCCCCAGCATTTT. It specifies CASSMGRGHWNQPQHF.

V usage is TRBV19 and J usage is TRBJ2-1; TRBD2 agrees at 8 bases. The ends lost 5 bases at V and 8 bases at J; junction bases unmatched: 17. The germline gives CDR1 LNHDA, CDR2 SQIVND (reference sequence). This CDR3 comprises 17 residues. For the CDR3, the DNA is TGTGCCAGTAGTTTCGGACTAGCTATCACCCTAAGATATGAGCAGTTCTTC. Protein sequence: CASSFGLAITLRYEQFF. Full variable domain (rest looked up from reference TRBV19 and TRBJ2-1): DGGITQSPKYLFRKEGQNVTLSCEQNLNHDAMYWYRQDPGQGLRLIYYSQIVNDFQKGDIAEGYSVSREKKESFPLTVTSAQKNPTAFYLCASSFGLAITLRYEQFFGPGTRLTVL.

This clone was seen a handful of times. This chain connects TRBV19 to TRBJ2-5, with D perhaps TRBD1 or TRBD2 (5 bases each). V lost 7 bases, J lost 5 bases, and 14 bases lay in between. The CDR3 totals 13 residues. CDR1 is LNHDA and CDR2 is SQIVND in the germline V gene (reference sequence). CDR3 sequence reads: CASKDGAVETQYF. The CDR3 DNA sequence: TGTGCCAGTAAGGACGGGGCGGTGGAGACCCAGTACTTC.

The chain is built from TRBV20-1 and TRBJ1-1, with D possibly TRBD1 on 5 matching bases. The CDR3 is 10 amino acids. Per germline, CDR1 DFQATT and CDR2 SNEGSKA (reference sequence). V shed 6 bases and J shed 10 bases, with 12 bases lying between them. CDR3 region: CSALRDRAFF. In DNA form, the CDR3 reads TGCAGTGCCCTCCGGGACCGAGCTTTCTTT.

This chain joins TRBV11-2 and TRBJ2-7; TRBD1 aligns across 7 bases. This CDR3 is built from 14 residues. J lost 4 bases, V lost 5 bases, and 8 bases had no gene match. CDR1 and CDR2 (germline): SGHAT, FQNNGV. The CDR3 loop is CASSLSTGRYEQYF. In DNA, the CDR3 is TGTGCCAGCAGCCTGTCGACAGGGCGGTACGAGCAGTACTTC. Supplemented by reference TRBV11-2 and TRBJ2-7, the full variable domain reads EAGVAQSPRYKIIEKRQSVAFWCNPISGHATLYWYQQILGQGPKLLIQFQNNGVVDDSQLPKDRFSAERLKGVDSTLKIQPAKLEDSAVYLCASSLSTGRYEQYFGPGTRLTVT.

The table lists this clone with a few counts. The chain joins TRBV5-4 to TRBJ2-4; 8 bases are a match to TRBD2. This CDR3 spans 15 amino acids. The J segment lost 7 bases and the V segment lost 1 base, leaving 7 bases of the junction unmatched. Germline V gives CDR1 SGHNT, CDR2 YYREEE (reference sequence). Here the CDR3 reads CASSLQGGGFNIQYF. The CDR3 bases are TGTGCCAGCAGCTTGCAGGGCGGGGGGTTTAACATTCAGTACTTC. The whole variable domain, remainder taken from reference TRBV5-4 and TRBJ2-4, is ETGVTQSPTHLIKTRGQQVTLRCSSQSGHNTVSWYQQALGQGPQFIFQYYREEENGRGNFPPRFSGLQFPNYSSELNVNALELDDSALYLCASSLQGGGFNIQYFGAGTRLSVL.

The CDR3 bases are TGTGCCATACGGCTAGCGGGGGACACCGGGGAGCTGTTTTTT. Translating gives CAIRLAGDTGELFF. The chain employs TRBV10-3 and TRBJ2-2; 10 nucleotides match TRBD2. Germline values: CDR1 ENHRY, CDR2 SYGVKD. V was pared by 9 bases and J by 3 bases, with 4 bases of the junction left unmatched. CDR3 size: 14 residues.

The chain is built from TRBV29-1 and TRBJ2-1, with D possibly matching TRBD1 (5 bases). The germline V gene has CDR1 SQVTM and CDR2 ANQGSEA. Trimming removed 6 bases from V and 2 bases from J, with 14 bases in between. The CDR3 is made up of 14 amino acids. DNA of the CDR3: TGCAGCGTCGAATACAGGTCGCCCTACAATGAGCAGTTCTTC. This translates into CSVEYRSPYNEQFF.